Reported below is one T cell receptor (beta chain). The V gene's germline CDR1 is SGHAT and CDR2 FQDESV (reference sequence). CDR3 length equals 14 residues. V was clipped by 6 bases and J by 2 bases, with 12 bases between them. The data were taken from a study of blood T cell repertoires in COVID-19. Study-level background: Samples of COVID-19 (acute and convalescent) were obtained from the United States, Italy and Spain. PBMCs, B-cell-depleted T cells, or T cells provided the cDNA or gDNA that made up the material.

Source study methods: Estimated nucleated cell counts came from reference gene primer amplification. Profiled with immunoSEQ multiplex PCR; TCRdb holds only in-frame clones, not every one. The DNA was the basis for D and trimming; V, J and clone size are from that table. The sample lists some 76,000 clones, roughly nine tenths occurring once. The TCR comes from a man older than 75 in a cohort sampled during active COVID-19. The chain joins TRBV11-1 to TRBJ2-3, with D possibly TRBD1 on 6 matching bases. The sequencing sample was made of peripheral blood. The CDR3 DNA is TGTGCCAGCAGGTACAGGGTTTCCACAGATACGCAGTATTTT. Translating gives CASRYRVSTDTQYF.